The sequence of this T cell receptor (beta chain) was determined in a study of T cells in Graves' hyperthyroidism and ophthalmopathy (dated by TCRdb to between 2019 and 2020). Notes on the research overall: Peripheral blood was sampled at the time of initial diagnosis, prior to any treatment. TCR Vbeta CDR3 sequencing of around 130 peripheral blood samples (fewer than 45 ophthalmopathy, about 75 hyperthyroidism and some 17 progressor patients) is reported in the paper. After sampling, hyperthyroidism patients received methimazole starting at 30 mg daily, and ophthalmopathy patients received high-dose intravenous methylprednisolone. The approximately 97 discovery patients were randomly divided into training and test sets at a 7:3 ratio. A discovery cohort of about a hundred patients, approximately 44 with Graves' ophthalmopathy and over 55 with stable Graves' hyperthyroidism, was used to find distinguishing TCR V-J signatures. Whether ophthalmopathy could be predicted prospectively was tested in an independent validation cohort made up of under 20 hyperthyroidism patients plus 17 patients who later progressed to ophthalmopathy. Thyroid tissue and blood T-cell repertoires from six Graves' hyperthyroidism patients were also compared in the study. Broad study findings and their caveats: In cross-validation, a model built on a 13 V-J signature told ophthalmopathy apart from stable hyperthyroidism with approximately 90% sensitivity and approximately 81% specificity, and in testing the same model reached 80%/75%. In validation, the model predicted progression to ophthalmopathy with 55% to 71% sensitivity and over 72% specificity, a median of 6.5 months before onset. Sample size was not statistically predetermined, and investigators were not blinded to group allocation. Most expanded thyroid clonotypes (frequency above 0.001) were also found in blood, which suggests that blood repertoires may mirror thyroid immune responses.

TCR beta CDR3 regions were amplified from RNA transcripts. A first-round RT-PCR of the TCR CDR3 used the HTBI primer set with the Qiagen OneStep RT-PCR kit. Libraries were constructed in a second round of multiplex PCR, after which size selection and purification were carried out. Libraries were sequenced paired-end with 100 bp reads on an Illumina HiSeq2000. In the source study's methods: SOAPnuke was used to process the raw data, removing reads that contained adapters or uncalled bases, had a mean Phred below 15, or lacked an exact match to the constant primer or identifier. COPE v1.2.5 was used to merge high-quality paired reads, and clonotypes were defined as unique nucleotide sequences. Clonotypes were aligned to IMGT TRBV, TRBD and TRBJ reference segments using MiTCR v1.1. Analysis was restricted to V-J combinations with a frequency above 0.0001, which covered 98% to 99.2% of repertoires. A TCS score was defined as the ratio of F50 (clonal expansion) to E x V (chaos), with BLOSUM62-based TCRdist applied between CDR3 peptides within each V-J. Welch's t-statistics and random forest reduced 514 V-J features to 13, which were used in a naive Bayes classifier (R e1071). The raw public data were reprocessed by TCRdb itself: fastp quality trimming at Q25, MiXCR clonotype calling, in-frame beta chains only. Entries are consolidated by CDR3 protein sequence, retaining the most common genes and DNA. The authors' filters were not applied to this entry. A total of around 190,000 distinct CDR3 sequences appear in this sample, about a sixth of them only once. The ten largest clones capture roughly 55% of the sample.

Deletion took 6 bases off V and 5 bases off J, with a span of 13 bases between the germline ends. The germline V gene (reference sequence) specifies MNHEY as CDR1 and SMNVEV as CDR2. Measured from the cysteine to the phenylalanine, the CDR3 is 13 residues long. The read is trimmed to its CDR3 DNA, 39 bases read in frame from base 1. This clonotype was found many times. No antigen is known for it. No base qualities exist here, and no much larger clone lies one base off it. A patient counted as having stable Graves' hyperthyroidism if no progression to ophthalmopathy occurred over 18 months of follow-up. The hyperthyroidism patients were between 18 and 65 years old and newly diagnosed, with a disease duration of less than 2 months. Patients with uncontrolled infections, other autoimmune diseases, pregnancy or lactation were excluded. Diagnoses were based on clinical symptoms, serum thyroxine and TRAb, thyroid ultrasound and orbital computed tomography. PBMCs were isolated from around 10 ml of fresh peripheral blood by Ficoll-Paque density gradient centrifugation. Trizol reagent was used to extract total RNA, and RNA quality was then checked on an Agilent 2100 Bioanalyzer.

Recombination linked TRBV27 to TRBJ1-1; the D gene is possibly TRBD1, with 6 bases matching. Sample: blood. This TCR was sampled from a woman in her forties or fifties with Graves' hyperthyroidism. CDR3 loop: CASSEPQGTEAFF. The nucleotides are TGTGCCAGCAGCGAACCACAGGGAACTGAAGCTTTCTTT.